Given below is one T cell receptor (beta chain) in context. This sample was taken from a study of blood T cell repertoires in COVID-19. The method was immunoSEQ multiplex PCR; TCRdb's version includes in-frame clones alone and lacks a portion of them. The top ten hold 5% to 6.5% of the sample, which has approximately 31,000 clones, 65% to 90% seen once. Germline-derived CDR1 and CDR2 are LGHDT and YNNKEL (reference sequence). The CDR3 extends over 17 amino acids. Trimming pared 0 bases from V and 0 bases from J, leaving 11 bases between. The gene calls are TRBV3-1 (or the pseudogene TRBV3-2) and TRBJ1-4, with D unclear. This clonotype originated in an elderly woman with active or convalescent COVID-19. The source material was peripheral blood. The CDR3 sequence: CASSQDGWTATNEKLFF. CDR3 DNA sequence: TGTGCCAGCAGCCAAGACGGGTGGACTGCAACTAATGAAAAACTGTTTTTT.